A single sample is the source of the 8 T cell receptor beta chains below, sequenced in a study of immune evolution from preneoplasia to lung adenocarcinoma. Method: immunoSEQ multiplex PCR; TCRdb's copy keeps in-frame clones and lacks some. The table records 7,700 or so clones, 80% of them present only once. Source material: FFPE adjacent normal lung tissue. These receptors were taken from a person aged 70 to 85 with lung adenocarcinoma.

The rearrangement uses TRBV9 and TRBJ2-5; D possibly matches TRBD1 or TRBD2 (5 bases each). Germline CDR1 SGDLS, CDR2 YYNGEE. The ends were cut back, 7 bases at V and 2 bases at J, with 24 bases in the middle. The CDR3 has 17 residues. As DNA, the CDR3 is TGTGCCAGCGGAGCTAACCCCCGGGACGCCGTACAAGAGACCCAGTACTTC. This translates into CASGANPRDAVQETQYF.

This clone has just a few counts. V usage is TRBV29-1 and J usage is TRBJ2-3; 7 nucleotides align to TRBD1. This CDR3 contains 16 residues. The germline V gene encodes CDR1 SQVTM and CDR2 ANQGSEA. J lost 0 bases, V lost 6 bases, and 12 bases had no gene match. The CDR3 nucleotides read TGCAGCGTGGGGGTCCGAGGGGGCGGAAGCACAGATACGCAGTATTTT. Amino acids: CSVGVRGGGSTDTQYF.

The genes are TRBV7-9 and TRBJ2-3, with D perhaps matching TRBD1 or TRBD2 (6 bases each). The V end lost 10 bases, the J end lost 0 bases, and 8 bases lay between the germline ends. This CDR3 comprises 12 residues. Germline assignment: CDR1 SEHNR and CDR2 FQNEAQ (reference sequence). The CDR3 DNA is TGTGCCACCGGGGGCAGCACAGATACGCAGTATTTT. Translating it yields CATGGSTDTQYF.

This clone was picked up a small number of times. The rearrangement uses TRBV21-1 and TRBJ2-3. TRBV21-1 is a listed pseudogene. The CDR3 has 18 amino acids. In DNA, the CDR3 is TGTGCCAGCAGCAAAGTTAGGGGTGGGCGCGGGAGCACAGATACGCAGTATTTT. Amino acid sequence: CASSKVRGGRGSTDTQYF.

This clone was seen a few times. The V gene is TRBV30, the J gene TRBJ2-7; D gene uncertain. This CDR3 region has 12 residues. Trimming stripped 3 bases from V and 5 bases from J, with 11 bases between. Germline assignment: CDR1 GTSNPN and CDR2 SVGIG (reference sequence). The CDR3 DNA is TGTGCCTGGAGCCAAACGTCCGACGAGCAGTACTTC. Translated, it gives CAWSQTSDEQYF.

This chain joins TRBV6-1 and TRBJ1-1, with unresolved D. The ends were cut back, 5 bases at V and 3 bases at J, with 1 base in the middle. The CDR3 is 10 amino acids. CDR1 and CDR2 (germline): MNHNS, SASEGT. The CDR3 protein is CASSYTEAFF. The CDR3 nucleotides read TGTGCCAGCAGTTACACTGAAGCTTTCTTT.

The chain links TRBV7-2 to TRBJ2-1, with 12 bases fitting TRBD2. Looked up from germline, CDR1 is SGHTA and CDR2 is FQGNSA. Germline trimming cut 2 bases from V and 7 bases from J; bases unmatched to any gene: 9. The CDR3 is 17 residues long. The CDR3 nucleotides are TGTGCCAGCAGCTTAAGACTAGCGGGGGCTCTGGGGAATGAGCAGTTCTTC. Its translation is CASSLRLAGALGNEQFF.

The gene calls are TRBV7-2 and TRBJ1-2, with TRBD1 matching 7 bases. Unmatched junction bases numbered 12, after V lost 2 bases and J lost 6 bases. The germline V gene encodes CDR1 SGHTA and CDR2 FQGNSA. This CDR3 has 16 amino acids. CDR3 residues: CASSLTMTTGSNGYTF. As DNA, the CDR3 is TGTGCCAGCAGCTTAACTATGACGACAGGGAGTAATGGCTACACCTTC.